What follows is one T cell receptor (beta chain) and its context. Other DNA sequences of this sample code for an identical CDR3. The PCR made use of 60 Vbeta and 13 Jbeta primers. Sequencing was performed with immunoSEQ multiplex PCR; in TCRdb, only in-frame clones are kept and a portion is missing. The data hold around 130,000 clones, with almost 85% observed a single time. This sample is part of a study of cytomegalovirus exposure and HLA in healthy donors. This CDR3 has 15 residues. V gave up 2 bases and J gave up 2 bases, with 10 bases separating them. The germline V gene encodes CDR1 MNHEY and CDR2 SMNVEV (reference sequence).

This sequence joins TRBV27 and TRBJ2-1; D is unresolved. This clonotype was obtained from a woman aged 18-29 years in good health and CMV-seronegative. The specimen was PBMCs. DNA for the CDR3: TGTGCCAGCAGTTTAAGTGGCGGCCCCTACAATGAGCAGTTCTTC. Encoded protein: CASSLSGGPYNEQFF.